This T cell receptor beta chain stems from a study of T cells in Graves' hyperthyroidism and ophthalmopathy. Findings and limits, study-wide: From stable hyperthyroidism, ophthalmopathy was set apart by a 13 V-J model. Clonotypes that were expanded in thyroid above 0.001 mostly appeared in blood too.

For this clonotype: As yet, its antigen is unknown.

Researchers took RNA transcripts and amplified the TCR beta CDR3 regions from them. Initially, a first-round RT-PCR of the TCR CDR3 employed the HTBI primer set. TCRdb reanalysed the multiplex PCR reads using MiXCR and keeps one entry per CDR3 protein. In the table there are some 250,000 distinct CDR3 sequences, nearly 15% of which are singletons. Germline V CDR1 and CDR2: MGHRA, YSYEKL. The CDR3 totals 14 residues. V was clipped by 2 bases and J by 2 bases, with 7 bases between them. The source of this sequence is a woman aged 50 to 60 with Graves' hyperthyroidism that later progressed to Graves' ophthalmopathy. V and J are TRBV4-1 and TRBJ2-1; D is perhaps TRBD1 or TRBD2 (5 bases each). The sample comprised blood. CDR3 region: CASSQRDPYNEQFF. Here the CDR3 DNA reads TGCGCCAGCAGCCAACGGGACCCCTACAATGAGCAGTTCTTC.